This T cell receptor beta chain derives from a study of STAT5B mutations in CD4+ large granular lymphocyte leukemia. Looking at the study overall: Among healthy donors, a particular HLA allele went with more CDR3 'QG' motifs.

Germline loops: CDR1 KGHSH, CDR2 LQKENI. CDR3 size: 15 residues. The V gene lost 3 bases and the J gene lost 0 bases, with 9 bases spanning the gap. Libraries were prepared by immunoSEQ multiplex PCR; TCRdb keeps only in-frame clonotypes and omits some of them. This sample has about 21,000 clones, with over 65% found just once. This chain links TRBV18 with TRBJ1-3, with D perhaps matching TRBD1 (5 bases). The source material was CD4+ T cells from blood buffy coats. The TCR was taken from a human donor in good health. CDR3 DNA sequence: TGTGCCAGCTCACCCCAGGGTTACTCTGGAAACACCATATATTTT. Protein: CASSPQGYSGNTIYF.